This T cell receptor (beta chain) was captured by sequencing in a study of CD8 T cells in Susac syndrome. CD8+ and CD4+ T cells from blood underwent TCR beta sequencing, which was carried out in a high-throughput format. Roughly 0.45 to 1 ug RNA was reverse transcribed with random hexamers. TCRdb ran MiXCR on the immunoSEQ multiplex PCR reads and lists one entry per CDR3 protein. The data show hundreds of thousands of distinct CDR3 sequences, approximately 89% seen once. CDR1 MNHEY and CDR2 SVGAGI come from the germline V gene. V dropped 2 bases and J dropped 0 bases, with 11 bases sitting between them. This CDR3 region has 15 residues.

The chain carries TRBV6-5 and TRBJ2-7; possibly TRBD1 or TRBD2 for D (5 bases each). What was sequenced was CD8+ T cells from PBMCs. This clonotype originated in a human donor with multiple sclerosis. The CDR3 coding sequence is TGTGCCAGCAGTTACGGGGGTCCCGGCTCCTACGAGCAGTACTTC. It is translated as CASSYGGPGSYEQYF.